The text below deals with one T cell receptor (beta chain). Antigen unknown. The source of the sample is a study of OX40 agonist ivuxolimab in advanced cancers. Overall study: The dose-escalation cohort had hepatocellular carcinoma, melanoma, renal cell or head and neck cancer. Three patients, one with hepatocellular carcinoma and two with cutaneous melanoma, responded partially.

Whole-study results and caveats: The investigators did not determine what antigen specificity the expanded peripheral T cells had.

Peripheral blood came from all dose cohorts at three timepoints. Clones were read by immunoSEQ multiplex PCR, and TCRdb kept only the in-frame ones, dropping some. The profile shows about 37,000 clones, roughly 80% of them singletons. This clonotype was sampled from an adult with an advanced solid tumor such as melanoma, head and neck, liver or kidney cancer. Specimen: CD4+ or CD8+ T cells sorted from blood, collected in a trial of the OX40 agonist ivuxolimab.

CDR3 sequence reads: CASSRDRGRGGNIQYF. The CDR3 DNA is TGTGCCAGCAGCCGGGACAGGGGGCGCGGGGGGAACATTCAGTACTTC. The chain combines TRBV27 with TRBJ2-4, with 12 bases lining up with TRBD1. Looked up from germline, CDR1 is MNHEY and CDR2 is SMNVEV (reference sequence). The V and J ends lost 6 bases and 7 bases, in that order; junction bases with no gene match: 10. The CDR3 spans 16 residues.